The source of this T cell receptor beta chain is a study of T cell repertoires in aging, cancer and after chemotherapy. Study context: Over several months to years, re-sampled healthy donor repertoires clearly shared clones. Study-level findings and limits: Untreated cancer patients had significantly lower blood TCR diversity than age-matched healthy donors. In healthy donors, age-related TCR diversity loss mainly reflected lost richness. Rebound thymic output was suggested by rising median generation probability during chemotherapy in each cancer cohort.

As to this clonotype: Its cognate antigen is unknown.

The V end lost 5 bases, the J end lost 5 bases, and 18 bases lay between the germline ends. The CDR3 spans 15 residues. Germline CDR1 and CDR2: SEHNR and FQNEAQ (reference sequence). TCR beta rearrangements were amplified from peripheral blood genomic DNA. A mixed TRB-A/B primer pool amplified rearranged TRB by multiplex touch-down PCR. TCRdb reprocessed the multiplex PCR reads via MiXCR and lists one record per CDR3 protein. The sample holds around 13,000 distinct CDR3 sequences; roughly 28% are singletons and the top ten take around 3%. The V gene is TRBV7-9, the J gene TRBJ2-5; either TRBD1 or TRBD2 may fit D (5 bases each). This clonotype was sampled from a human donor in good health. The specimen sequenced was blood. CDR3 region: CASSIGGSTSETQYF. DNA for the CDR3: TGTGCCAGCAGCATTGGGGGTTCAACGTCGGAGACCCAGTACTTC.